This T cell receptor beta chain was identified during a study of T cells in Graves' hyperthyroidism and ophthalmopathy. CDR3 length: 17 amino acids. CDR1 and CDR2 (germline): LGHDT, YNNKEL (reference sequence). The trim removed 4 bases at V and 5 bases at J, leaving 12 bases unmatched. Patients were excluded for uncontrolled infection, other autoimmune disease, pregnancy or lactation. Blood from later-ophthalmopathy patients was taken at first hyperthyroidism diagnosis. RNA transcripts yielded amplified TCR beta CDR3 regions. Using the HTBI primer set, a first-round RT-PCR was run on the TCR CDR3. TCRdb re-derived calls from the multiplex PCR reads in MiXCR, one entry per CDR3 protein. The table lists about 130,000 distinct CDR3 sequences, around 20% of them singletons. Details on this clonotype: What it recognizes is unknown.

Overall study results and limits: Most thyroid clonotypes that were expanded above 0.001 also turned up in blood.

Sequenced input: blood. The TCR originated in a woman in her fifties or sixties with Graves' hyperthyroidism that later progressed to Graves' ophthalmopathy. The V and J genes are TRBV3-1 and TRBJ2-1; 9 nucleotides align to TRBD2. CDR3 amino acids: CASSPPVGAGGHNEQFF. The CDR3 nucleotides are TGTGCCAGCAGCCCGCCCGTAGGAGCGGGGGGCCACAATGAGCAGTTCTTC.